These 5 T cell receptor beta chains were sequenced from one sample in a study of CD8 T cells in Susac syndrome. When the RNA was reverse transcribed, random hexamers were used with an input of about 0.5 to 1 ug. One entry per CDR3 protein results from TCRdb running MiXCR on the immunoSEQ multiplex PCR reads. The sample shows some 190,000 distinct CDR3 sequences, roughly 94% of them seen only once. Sequencing was performed on CD4+ T cells from PBMCs. These receptors were obtained from a human donor in good health.

This clonotype was seen a single time. This chain connects TRBV25-1 to TRBJ2-7, with a tentative D call TRBD1 (5 bases). The CDR3 length is 16 residues. V was trimmed by 4 bases and J by 3 bases, leaving 19 bases between them. CDR1 is MGHDK, CDR2 SYGVNS, per germline. The CDR3, as DNA: TGTGCCAGCAGTGGTTACCAGGGTATGAAAAACTACGAGCAGTACTTC. Translated, it gives CASSGYQGMKNYEQYF.

The DNA for the CDR3 is TGTGCCAGCAGTTACCCCAGGGGGCTAACCCCGTCCTACGAGCAGTGCGTC. The encoded protein is CASSYPRGLTPSYEQCV. The chain couples TRBV6-2 or TRBV6-3 to TRBJ2-7; 8 nucleotides align to TRBD1. Germline V gene lookup returns CDR1 MNHEY and CDR2 SVGEGT. This CDR3 is built from 17 residues.

The rearrangement joins TRBV4-2 to TRBJ2-1; 7 nucleotides match TRBD2. This CDR3 is built from 16 residues. The V gene end was trimmed by 0 bases and the J gene end by 4 bases; junction bases not matched to a gene: 6. Germline CDR1 and CDR2: LGHNA and YNFKEQ. DNA of the CDR3: TGTGCCAGCAGCCAAGATGTGGGGAGGGCGTACAATGAGCAGTTCTTC. Translated, it gives CASSQDVGRAYNEQFF.

This chain connects TRBV28 to TRBJ2-7; 10 positions agree with TRBD2. Germline V lookup: CDR1 MDHEN, CDR2 SYDVKM. CDR3 length: 15 amino acids. V gave up 4 bases and J gave up 0 bases; unmatched junction bases: 3. This CDR3 is CASSSSGRNSYEQYV. Written as DNA, the CDR3 is TGTGCCAGCAGTTCTAGCGGGAGAAACTCCTACGAGCAGTACGTC.

This sequence joins TRBV15 and TRBJ2-1; either TRBD1 or TRBD2 may supply D (5 bases each). V shed 1 base and J shed 0 bases, with 10 bases lying between them. This CDR3 comprises 16 residues. Germline-derived CDR1 and CDR2 are LNHNV and YYDKDF (reference sequence). Here the CDR3 DNA reads TGTGCCACCAGCAGAGGGGGGTCGCCCTCCTACAATGAGCAGTTCTTC. Protein: CATSRGGSPSYNEQFF.